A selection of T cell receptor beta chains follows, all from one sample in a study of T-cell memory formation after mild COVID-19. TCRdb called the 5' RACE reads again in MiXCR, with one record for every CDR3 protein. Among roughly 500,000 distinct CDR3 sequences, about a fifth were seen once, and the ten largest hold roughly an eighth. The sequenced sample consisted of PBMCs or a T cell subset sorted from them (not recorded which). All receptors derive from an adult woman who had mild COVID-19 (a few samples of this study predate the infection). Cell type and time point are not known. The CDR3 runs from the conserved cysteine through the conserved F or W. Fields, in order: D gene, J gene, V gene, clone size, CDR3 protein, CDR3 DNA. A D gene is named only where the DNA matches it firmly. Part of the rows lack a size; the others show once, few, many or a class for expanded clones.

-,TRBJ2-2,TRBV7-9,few,CASSTDSLGGELFF,TGTGCCAGCAGTACCGACTCCTTGGGAGGGGAGCTGTTTTTT
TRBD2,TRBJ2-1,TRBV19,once,CASRAGTRWFF,TGTGCCAGTAGAGCCGGGACTAGGTGGTTCTTC
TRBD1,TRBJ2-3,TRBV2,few,CASSPGQAGDTQYF,TGTGCCAGCAGTCCGGGACAGGCGGGAGATACGCAGTATTTT
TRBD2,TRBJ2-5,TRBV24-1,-,CATSVAGGQETQYF,TGTGCCACCAGTGTGGCGGGGGGCCAAGAGACCCAGTACTTC
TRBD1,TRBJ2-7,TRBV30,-,CAWSVRDRVYEQYF,TGTGCCTGGAGTGTCCGGGACAGGGTCTACGAGCAGTACTTC
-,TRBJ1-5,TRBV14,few,CASSQQGQGPQHF,TGTGCCAGCAGCCAACAGGGCCAAGGGCCCCAGCATTTT
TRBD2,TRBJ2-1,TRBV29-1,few,CSLTDPRGTYNEQFF,TGCAGCCTCACCGATCCGCGGGGGACCTACAATGAGCAGTTCTTC
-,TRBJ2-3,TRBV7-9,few,CASRFPMRQKTDTQYF,TGTGCCAGCAGGTTTCCAATGCGCCAAAAAACAGATACGCAGTATTTT
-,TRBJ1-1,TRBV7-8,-,CASSPRGTRAEAFF,TGTGCCAGCAGCCCCCGAGGGACGCGAGCTGAAGCTTTCTTT
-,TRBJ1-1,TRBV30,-,CAWSVVRASEAFF,TGTGCCTGGAGTGTAGTGAGGGCCAGTGAAGCTTTCTTT
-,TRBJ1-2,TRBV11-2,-,CASSLGAGGSYTF,TGTGCCAGCAGCTTAGGAGCGGGGGGCAGCTACACCTTC
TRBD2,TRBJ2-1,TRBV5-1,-,CASSQLAGSPNEQFF,TGCGCCAGCAGCCAACTAGCGGGGAGCCCCAATGAGCAGTTCTTC
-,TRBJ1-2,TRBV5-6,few,CASSFGTDIGYTF,TGTGCCAGCAGCTTCGGTACGGATATCGGCTACACCTTC
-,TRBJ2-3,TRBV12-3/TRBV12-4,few,CASSLKRGSSTDTQYF,TGTGCCAGCAGTTTAAAAAGGGGGTCTAGCACAGATACGCAGTATTTT
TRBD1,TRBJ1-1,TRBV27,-,CASSSLQGTTEAFF,TGTGCCAGCAGTTCGCTACAGGGGACCACTGAAGCTTTCTTT
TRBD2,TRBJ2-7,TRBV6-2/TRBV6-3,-,CASSYSGGHIYEQYF,TGTGCCAGCAGTTATAGCGGGGGGCACATCTACGAGCAGTACTTC
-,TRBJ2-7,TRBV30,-,CAWSVRVGKAYEQYF,TGTGCCTGGAGTGTAAGGGTAGGGAAAGCCTACGAGCAGTACTTC
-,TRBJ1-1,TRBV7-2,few,CASSAFLTGMGTEAFF,TGTGCCAGCAGCGCCTTTCTGACAGGTATGGGCACTGAAGCTTTCTTT
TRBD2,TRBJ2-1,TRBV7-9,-,CASSLAFPGLTDFF,TGTGCCAGCAGCTTAGCGTTTCCGGGACTAACAGACTTCTTC
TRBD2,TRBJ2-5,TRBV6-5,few,CASSYRTSGALMETQYF,TGTGCCAGCAGTTACCGGACTAGCGGGGCTCTCATGGAGACCCAGTACTTC
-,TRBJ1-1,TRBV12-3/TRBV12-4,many,CASSPRGGTEAFF,TGTGCCAGCAGTCCACGTGGTGGGACTGAAGCTTTCTTT
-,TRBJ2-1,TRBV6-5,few,CASSYSIRPVSNEQFF,TGTGCCAGCAGTTACTCGATCCGACCCGTGAGCAATGAGCAGTTCTTC
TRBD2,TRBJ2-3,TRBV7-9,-,CASLRVGGTDTQYF,TGTGCCAGCCTACGAGTGGGGGGGACAGATACGCAGTATTTT
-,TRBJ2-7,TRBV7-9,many,CASSLATYEQYF,TGTGCCAGCAGCTTAGCCACCTACGAGCAGTACTTC
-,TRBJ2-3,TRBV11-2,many,CASSLYQQDTQYF,TGTGCCAGCAGCTTATATCAGCAAGATACGCAGTATTTT
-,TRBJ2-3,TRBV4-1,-,CASSQVFGITDTQYF,TGCGCCAGCAGCCAAGTGTTTGGGATCACAGATACGCAGTATTTT
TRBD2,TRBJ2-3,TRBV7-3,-,CASSWRGGDTQYF,TGTGCCAGCTCCTGGCGGGGGGGAGATACGCAGTATTTT
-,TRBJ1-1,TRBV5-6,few,CASSRLDGAAGEAFF,TGTGCCAGCAGCCGGCTCGACGGGGCCGCGGGTGAAGCTTTCTTT
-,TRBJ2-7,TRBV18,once,CASSRARHPAGEQYF,TGTGCCAGCTCGCGGGCAAGACATCCAGCGGGTGAGCAGTACTTC
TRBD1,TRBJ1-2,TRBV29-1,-,CSVGGQGFRQGDGYTF,TGCAGCGTTGGGGGACAGGGATTTCGGCAAGGGGATGGCTACACCTTC
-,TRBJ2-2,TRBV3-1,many,CASSSMNGELFF,TGTGCCAGCAGCTCAATGAACGGGGAGCTGTTTTTT
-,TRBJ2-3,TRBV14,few,CASSQGLAVEDTQYF,TGTGCCAGCAGCCAAGGATTAGCGGTTGAGGATACGCAGTATTTT
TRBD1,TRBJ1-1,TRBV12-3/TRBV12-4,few,CASNKGQGMDTEAFF,TGTGCCAGCAATAAAGGACAGGGCATGGACACTGAAGCTTTCTTT
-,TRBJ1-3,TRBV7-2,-,CASSLQGSQGNTIYF,TGTGCCAGCAGCTTACAGGGTTCGCAAGGAAACACCATATATTTT
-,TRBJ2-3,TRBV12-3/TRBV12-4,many,CASSHRDTQYF,TGTGCCAGCAGCCACCGGGATACGCAGTATTTT
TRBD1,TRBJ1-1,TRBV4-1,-,CASSHQTGQINTEAFF,TGCGCCAGCAGCCACCAGACAGGGCAGATAAACACTGAAGCTTTCTTT
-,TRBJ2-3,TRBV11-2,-,CASSRGTGTDTQYF,TGTGCCAGCAGCAGGGGGACTGGCACAGATACGCAGTATTTT
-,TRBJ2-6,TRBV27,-,CASSPPALLANVLTF,TGTGCCAGCAGTCCGCCCGCGCTCTTGGCCAACGTCCTGACTTTC
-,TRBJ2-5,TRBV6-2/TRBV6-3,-,CASKDRRETQYF,TGTGCCAGCAAAGACCGGCGGGAGACCCAGTACTTC
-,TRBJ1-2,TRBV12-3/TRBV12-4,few,CASSLLLADRLNYGYTF,TGTGCCAGCAGTTTACTTCTCGCGGACCGTCTTAACTATGGCTACACCTTC
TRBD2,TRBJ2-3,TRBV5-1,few,CASSSTSEGDTQYF,TGCGCCAGCAGCTCGACTAGCGAGGGAGATACGCAGTATTTT
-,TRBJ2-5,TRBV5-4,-,CASNRVGETQYF,TGTGCCAGCAACCGGGTGGGGGAGACCCAGTACTTC
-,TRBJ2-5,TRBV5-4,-,CASSLAQNPRETQYF,TGTGCCAGCAGCTTGGCGCAGAATCCGAGGGAGACCCAGTACTTC
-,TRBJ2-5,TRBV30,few,CAWRVEIQETQYF,TGTGCCTGGAGAGTAGAGATTCAAGAGACCCAGTACTTC
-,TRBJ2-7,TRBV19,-,CASSRSRDIYEQYF,TGTGCCAGTAGTCGCTCGCGGGACATCTACGAGCAGTACTTC
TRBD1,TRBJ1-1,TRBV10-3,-,CAISAVDRGTNTEAFF,TGTGCCATCAGTGCCGTCGACAGGGGGACGAACACTGAAGCTTTCTTT
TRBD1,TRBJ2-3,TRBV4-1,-,CASSQETGGRTDTQYF,TGCGCCAGCAGCCAGGAGACAGGGGGACGCACAGATACGCAGTATTTT
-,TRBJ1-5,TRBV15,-,CATSRVLFRDSSNQPQHF,TGTGCCACCAGCAGAGTGCTGTTTCGGGATTCGAGCAATCAGCCCCAGCATTTT
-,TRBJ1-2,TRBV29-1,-,CSVERSRGSGYTF,TGCAGCGTTGAACGCAGCCGCGGTTCTGGCTACACCTTC
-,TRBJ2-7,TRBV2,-,CASSTGLNEQYF,TGTGCCAGCAGTACGGGACTGAACGAGCAGTACTTC
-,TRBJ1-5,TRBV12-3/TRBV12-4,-,CASSLGSGFSNQPQHF,TGTGCCAGCAGTTTAGGCAGTGGCTTTAGCAATCAGCCCCAGCATTTT
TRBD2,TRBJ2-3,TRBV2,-,CASKGTSGGLDPQYF,TGTGCGAGCAAAGGGACTAGCGGCGGTTTGGATCCGCAGTATTTT
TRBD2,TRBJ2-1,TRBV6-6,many,CASSYFPSGDDYNEQFF,TGTGCCAGCAGTTACTTTCCTAGCGGGGACGACTACAATGAGCAGTTCTTC